This T cell receptor beta chain was captured by sequencing in a study of CD8 T cells in Susac syndrome. Reverse transcription of about 0.45 to 1 ug RNA was carried out with random hexamers. By means of immunoSEQ multiplex PCR, TCR beta CDR3 spanning 54 Vbeta and 13 Jbeta underwent amplification. TCRdb re-called the immunoSEQ multiplex PCR reads with MiXCR, one entry per CDR3 protein. The sample has around 180,000 distinct CDR3 sequences; roughly 92% are singletons. The CDR3 sequence is 13 residues long. Germline CDR1 and CDR2: SNHLY and FYNNEI. Between the trimmed V and J ends, which lost 4 bases and 3 bases, there was a span of 9 bases. The patients who served as multiple sclerosis controls were treatment-naive and had stable or active relapsing-remitting disease that fulfilled the revised McDonald criteria.

The TCR comes from a human donor with multiple sclerosis. Sequencing used CD4+ T cells from PBMCs. This rearrangement joins TRBV2 to TRBJ2-5, with D unresolved. The DNA for the CDR3 is TGTGCCAGCAGTGGATCGGGTAAAGAGACCCAGTACTTC. This encodes CASSGSGKETQYF.